Shown below are 21 T cell receptor beta chains from a single sample sequenced in a study of blood T cell repertoires in COVID-19. Repertoires were generated with immunoSEQ multiplex PCR, while TCRdb's copy carries only in-frame clones and drops some. The repertoire holds roughly 230,000 clones, with around 90% as singletons. Sequencing was done on a sample of peripheral blood. These receptors all come from a woman in her sixties with COVID-19, enrolled during active disease.

This clone came up once. V is TRBV19 and J is TRBJ1-3; D gene ambiguous. V was cut by 5 bases and J by 0 bases, with 8 bases left in between. The CDR3 sequence is 14 residues long. Germline-derived CDR1 and CDR2 are LNHDA and SQIVND (reference sequence). As DNA, the CDR3 is TGTGCCAGTAGTCCAGGTCGCTCTGGAAACACCATATATTTT. It translates to CASSPGRSGNTIYF.

The gene calls are TRBV5-1 and TRBJ2-5; tentative D call: TRBD1 (6 bases). In germline, CDR1 is SGHRS, CDR2 YFSETQ. The CDR3 has 14 amino acids. Trimming cost V 4 bases and J 5 bases, with 15 bases left between them. This CDR3 is CASSLPDSTETQYF. The CDR3, as DNA: TGCGCCAGCAGCCTACCGGACAGTACGGAGACCCAGTACTTC.

The V and J genes are TRBV2 and TRBJ2-1; D uncertain. The germline gives CDR1 SNHLY, CDR2 FYNNEI. CDR3 length: 14 residues. Trimming took 0 bases from V and 9 from J, leaving 12 bases between them. The CDR3 DNA reads TGTGCCAGCAGTGAAGCGGGTCACGCAGGTGAGCAGTTCTTC. It encodes CASSEAGHAGEQFF. The variable domain in full, completed from reference TRBV2 and TRBJ2-1, reads EPEVTQTPSHQVTQMGQEVILRCVPISNHLYFYWYRQILGQKVEFLVSFYNNEISEKSEIFDDQFSVERPDGSNFTLKIRSTKLEDSAMYFCASSEAGHAGEQFFGPGTRLTVL.

About this clone itself: The sample carries other DNA sequences with the same CDR3. This chain links TRBV30 with TRBJ1-2; no firm D call. Germline V gene sequence: CDR1 GTSNPN, CDR2 SVGIG (reference sequence). The CDR3 has 11 residues. The V and J ends lost 0 bases and 8 bases respectively, with 7 bases between them. The CDR3: CAWSVRGGYTF. CDR3 nucleotide sequence: TGTGCCTGGAGTGTACGAGGCGGCTACACCTTC.

The chain has TRBV6-1 and TRBJ1-2; TRBD1 agrees at 7 bases. Germline V gene data show CDR1 as MNHNS and CDR2 as SASEGT. The CDR3 is 14 residues long. V gave up 6 bases and J gave up 0 bases; unmatched junction bases: 4. The DNA for the CDR3 is TGTGCCAGCAGGAGACAGGGCACTAACTATGGCTACACCTTC. Protein sequence: CASRRQGTNYGYTF.

V usage is TRBV5-1 and J usage is TRBJ1-2, with 9 bases identical to TRBD1. The germline V gene encodes CDR1 SGHRS and CDR2 YFSETQ. The CDR3 extends over 14 amino acids. The V segment lost 4 bases and the J segment 4 bases; nucleotides outside the gene matches: 5. The CDR3 DNA sequence: TGCGCCAGCAGCCTGGGGGACAGGGCCTATGGCTACACCTTC. This gives the protein CASSLGDRAYGYTF.

The V gene is TRBV7-3, the J gene TRBJ1-4; no definite D call. V dropped 0 bases and J dropped 5 bases, with 4 bases sitting between them. The length of the CDR3 is 13 residues. CDR1 and CDR2 from the germline V gene are SGHTA and FQGTGA. The CDR3 loop reads CASSLTANEKLFF. Here the CDR3 DNA reads TGTGCCAGCAGCTTAACAGCGAATGAAAAACTGTTTTTT.

The rearrangement links TRBV18 to TRBJ1-2, with D uncertain. The CDR3 is 14 residues long. Per the germline V gene, CDR1 is KGHSH and CDR2 is LQKENI. V lost 1 base and J lost 4, with 10 bases in between. Written as DNA, the CDR3 is TGTGCCAGCTCACCACAGGGAGAACTCTATGGCTACACCTTC. Protein product: CASSPQGELYGYTF.

This clone was seen once. The chain employs TRBV6-2 or TRBV6-3 and TRBJ1-5; TRBD1 matches at 7 bases. V shed 5 bases and J 7 bases; nucleotides not matched to a gene: 11. CDR1 MNHEY and CDR2 SVGEGT come from the germline V gene. The CDR3 is made up of 15 amino acids. The CDR3 is CASSLSTGRKQPQHF. In nucleotides, the CDR3 is TGTGCCAGCAGTCTTTCGACAGGGAGAAAGCAGCCCCAGCATTTT.

This rearrangement joins TRBV6-2 or TRBV6-3 to TRBJ2-1, with D hard to call. Trimming took off 6 bases at V and 7 bases at J, with 10 bases between the two ends. This CDR3 region has 12 residues. Germline V gene data show CDR1 as MNHEY and CDR2 as SVGEGT. This CDR3 is CASSPPGNEQFF. Written as DNA, the CDR3 is TGTGCCAGCAGCCCCCCCGGGAATGAGCAGTTCTTC.

This chain connects TRBV5-4 to TRBJ2-3, with TRBD2 matching over 10 bases. This CDR3 contains 12 residues. Germline V CDR1 and CDR2: SGHNT, YYREEE (reference sequence). The V gene end was trimmed by 9 bases and the J gene end by 5 bases; junction bases not matched to a gene: 3. In DNA form, the CDR3 reads TGTGCCACCGAGCGGGAGGGAGATACGCAGTATTTT. It translates to CATEREGDTQYF.

The chain links TRBV11-2 to TRBJ1-3; TRBD1 might be the D (5 bases). This CDR3 comprises 15 residues. The germline V and J ends were trimmed by 2 bases and 2 bases, with 10 bases remaining between them. Germline values: CDR1 SGHAT, CDR2 FQNNGV. Written as DNA, the CDR3 is TGTGCCAGCAGCTTACAGGGTCGCGCTGGAAACACCATATATTTT. Its protein is CASSLQGRAGNTIYF.

This chain connects TRBV29-1 to TRBJ2-7, with 8 bases aligning to TRBD2. Unmatched junction bases numbered 10, after V lost 3 bases and J lost 9 bases. The CDR3 has 13 amino acids. CDR1 and CDR2 (germline): SQVTM, ANQGSEA. The CDR3 coding sequence is TGCAGCGTTGACGCGGGGGGACCCCTAGGGCAGTACTTC. Translation: CSVDAGGPLGQYF.

This chain links TRBV7-9 with TRBJ1-5, with a tentative D call TRBD1 (6 bases). Looked up from germline, CDR1 is SEHNR and CDR2 is FQNEAQ (reference sequence). CDR3 length: 14 residues. Trimming removed 4 bases at V and 4 bases at J, with 11 bases between. CDR3 nucleotide sequence: TGTGCCAGCAGCTGGGACACGGAAAATCAGCCCCAGCATTTT. This encodes CASSWDTENQPQHF.

V usage is TRBV6-2 or TRBV6-3 and J usage is TRBJ1-2, with a tentative D call TRBD1 (6 bases). Germline loops: CDR1 MNHEY, CDR2 SVGEGT. The CDR3 is made up of 14 amino acids. V was shortened by 5 bases and J by 5 bases, with 15 bases between the two germline ends. This CDR3 reads CASSDQGRAYGYTF. Here the CDR3 DNA reads TGTGCCAGCAGTGATCAGGGGCGAGCGTATGGCTACACCTTC.

The genes are TRBV5-5 and TRBJ2-2; D is ambiguous. CDR3 length: 15 residues. The V end lost 0 bases, the J end lost 3 bases, and 9 bases lay between the germline ends. From germline, CDR1 is SGHKS and CDR2 YYEKEE (reference sequence). The CDR3 DNA sequence: TGTGCCAGCAGCTTGGTGATGGAGTACACCGGGGAGCTGTTTTTT. Its translation is CASSLVMEYTGELFF.

This clone has just a few counts. The V and J genes are TRBV6-2 or TRBV6-3 and TRBJ1-2; D perhaps matches TRBD1 (6 bases). Looked up from germline, CDR1 is MNHEY and CDR2 is SVGEGT. The CDR3 spans 17 residues. Trimming removed 2 bases from V and 0 bases from J, with 16 bases in between. The DNA for the CDR3 is TGTGCCAGCAGTTACACAGACAGGCCATCGACTAACTATGGCTACACCTTC. Amino acids: CASSYTDRPSTNYGYTF.

This clone was picked up one time. The V gene is TRBV7-2, the J gene TRBJ2-3; 8 bases agree with TRBD2. Germline CDR1 reads SGHTA; CDR2 reads FQGNSA. V lost 5 bases to trimming and J lost 1 base; unmatched junction nucleotides: 11. The CDR3 is 17 amino acids. CDR3 residues: CASSPHGLRGGTDTQYF. CDR3 nucleotide sequence: TGTGCCAGCAGCCCCCATGGGTTGCGGGGGGGCACAGATACGCAGTATTTT.

V usage is TRBV7-6 and J usage is TRBJ1-2; D not resolved. CDR1 and CDR2 (germline): SGHVS, FNYEAQ. Deletions cut 5 bases from V and 10 bases from J, with 14 bases between. The CDR3 extends over 12 amino acids. This CDR3 reads CASSLGKGLYTF. The CDR3 DNA sequence: TGTGCCAGCAGCCTCGGTAAAGGACTCTACACCTTC. Variable domain in full (rest from reference TRBV7-6 and TRBJ1-2): GAGVSQSPRYKVTKRGQDVALRCDPISGHVSLYWYRQALGQGPEFLTYFNYEAQQDKSGLPNDRFSAERPEGSISTLTIQRTEQRDSAMYRCASSLGKGLYTFGSGTRLTVV.

The chain recombines TRBV7-2 with TRBJ1-6, with a possible D match to TRBD1 (5 bases). Trimming shortened V by 3 bases and J by 5 bases, and 14 bases separated the two germline ends. The germline gives CDR1 SGHTA, CDR2 FQGNSA. The CDR3 totals 16 residues. Here the CDR3 DNA reads TGTGCCAGCAGCTTTGACAGTCCCGGCGATAATTCACCCCTCCACTTT. It yields the protein CASSFDSPGDNSPLHF.

Here the CDR3 DNA reads TGCAGTGCGGACTTCTACAATGAGCAGTTCTTC. It yields the protein CSADFYNEQFF. The rearrangement joins TRBV20-1 to TRBJ2-1, with a weak D call TRBD2 (5 bases). Between the trimmed V and J ends, which lost 6 bases and 3 bases, there was a span of 6 bases. The CDR3 is 11 amino acids. Germline values: CDR1 DFQATT, CDR2 SNEGSKA (reference sequence).